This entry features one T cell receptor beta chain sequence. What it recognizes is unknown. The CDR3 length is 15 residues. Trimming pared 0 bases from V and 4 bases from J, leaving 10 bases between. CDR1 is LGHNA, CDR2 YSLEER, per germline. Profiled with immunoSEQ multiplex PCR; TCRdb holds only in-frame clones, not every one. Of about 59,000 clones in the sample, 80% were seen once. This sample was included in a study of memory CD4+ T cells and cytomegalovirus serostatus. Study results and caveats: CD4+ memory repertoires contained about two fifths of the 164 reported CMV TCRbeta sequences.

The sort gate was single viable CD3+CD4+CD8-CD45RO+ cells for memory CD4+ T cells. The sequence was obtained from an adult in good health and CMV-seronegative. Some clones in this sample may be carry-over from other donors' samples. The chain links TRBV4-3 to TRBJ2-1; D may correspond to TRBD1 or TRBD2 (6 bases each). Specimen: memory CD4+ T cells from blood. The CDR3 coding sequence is TGCGCCAGCAGCCAAGAGACTAGGGGGTACAATGAGCAGTTCTTC. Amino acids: CASSQETRGYNEQFF.